These T cell receptor beta chains were read from a single sample in a study of cytomegalovirus exposure and HLA in healthy donors. Here immunoSEQ multiplex PCR was the method, and the copy in TCRdb shows in-frame clones only, minus some. The sample comprises more than 150,000 clones, 82% of which are singletons, and 1.5% to 1.9% rests with the top ten. Sequencing was performed on PBMCs. The receptors come from a middle-aged man in good health and CMV-seronegative. Each CDR3 is given with its conserved first and last residue. The order of the fields is D gene, J gene, V gene, clone size, CDR3 protein, CDR3 DNA. A D gene is named only where the DNA matches it firmly. Size tells how often a clone was seen (once, few, many) or the class of an expanded clone, and some rows leave it out.

- | TRBJ2-5 | TRBV5-1 | few | CASSLRGSPETQYF | TGCGCCAGCAGCTTGAGGGGCAGCCCAGAGACCCAGTACTTC
TRBD1 | TRBJ1-1 | TRBV7-9 | - | CASSPRDRGPTEAFF | TGTGCCAGCAGCCCTCGGGACAGGGGTCCCACTGAAGCTTTCTTT
- | TRBJ2-2 | TRBV7-8 | - | CASSPRAGTGELFF | TGTGCCAGCAGCCCCCGCGCGGGCACCGGGGAGCTGTTTTTT
- | TRBJ2-7 | TRBV7-8 | - | CASSPLYEQYF | TGTGCCAGCAGCCCTTTATACGAGCAGTACTTC
TRBD1 | TRBJ1-4 | TRBV7-2 | - | CASSLVGRGRTNEKLFF | TGTGCCAGCAGCTTAGTGGGCAGGGGGCGAACTAATGAAAAACTGTTTTTT
- | TRBJ1-2 | TRBV11-3 | - | CASSLVDNPAVDYGYTF | TGTGCCAGCAGCTTAGTCGACAACCCTGCAGTTGACTATGGCTACACCTTC
- | TRBJ1-2 | TRBV18 | - | CASSEGSINYGYTF | TGTGCCAGCTCAGAGGGCAGTATTAACTATGGCTACACCTTC
- | TRBJ2-7 | TRBV28 | few | CASTPSVGYEQYF | TGTGCCAGCACCCCCAGCGTTGGGTACGAGCAGTACTTC
- | TRBJ1-2 | TRBV29-1 | - | CSVLGAGTNGYTF | TGCAGCGTTCTAGGGGCAGGAACAAATGGCTACACCTTC
- | TRBJ2-7 | TRBV14 | - | CASSQDVLGPEQYF | TGTGCCAGCAGCCAAGACGTCCTAGGCCCCGAGCAGTACTTC
- | TRBJ2-7 | TRBV11-2 | - | CASSGSSARPYEQYF | TGTGCCAGCAGCGGATCTAGCGCCCGACCCTACGAGCAGTACTTC